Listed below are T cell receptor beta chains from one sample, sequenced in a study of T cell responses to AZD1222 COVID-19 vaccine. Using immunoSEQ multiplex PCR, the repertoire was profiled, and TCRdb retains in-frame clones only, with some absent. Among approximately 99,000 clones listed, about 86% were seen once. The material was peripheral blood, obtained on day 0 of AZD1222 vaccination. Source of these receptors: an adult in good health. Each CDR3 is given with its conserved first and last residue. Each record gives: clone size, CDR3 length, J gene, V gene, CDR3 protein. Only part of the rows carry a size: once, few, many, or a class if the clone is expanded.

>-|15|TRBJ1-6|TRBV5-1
CASSPRDPDRSPLHF
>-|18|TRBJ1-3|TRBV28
CASIVTPGTGTSGNTIYF
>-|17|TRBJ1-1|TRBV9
CASSAHPGAKVGAEAFF
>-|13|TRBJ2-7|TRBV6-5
CASSYGTGNEQYF
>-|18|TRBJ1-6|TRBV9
CASSSSGAREQYNSPLHF
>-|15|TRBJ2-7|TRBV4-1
CASSQAAGGLYEQYF
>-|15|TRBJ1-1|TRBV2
CASSEAGRTGNEAFF
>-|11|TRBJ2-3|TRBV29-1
CSVDIADTQYF
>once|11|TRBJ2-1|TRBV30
CAWSVVNEQFF
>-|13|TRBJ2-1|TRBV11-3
CASSLVRNNEQFF
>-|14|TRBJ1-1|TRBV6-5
CASSPIQGNTEAFF
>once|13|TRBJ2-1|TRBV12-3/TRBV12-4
CASSLKQYNEQFF
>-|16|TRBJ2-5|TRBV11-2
CASSLDIRQGIETQYF
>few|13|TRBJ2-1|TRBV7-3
CASSPGTSVEQFF
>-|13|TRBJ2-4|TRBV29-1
CSVLPTGGNIQYF
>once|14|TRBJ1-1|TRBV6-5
CASSLTKRNTEAFF
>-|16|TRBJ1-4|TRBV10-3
CAISGTGESVSGKLFF
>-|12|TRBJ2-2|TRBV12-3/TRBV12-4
CASTRGTGELFF
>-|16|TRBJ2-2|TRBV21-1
CARAPQTSGGSGELFF
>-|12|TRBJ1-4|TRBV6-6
CATTGGGEKLFF
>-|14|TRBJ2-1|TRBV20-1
CSASPVQGYNEQFF
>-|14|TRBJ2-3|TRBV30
CAWRESAEGGEQYF
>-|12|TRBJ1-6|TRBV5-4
CATAPYNSPLHF
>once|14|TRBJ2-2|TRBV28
CASSLPRNTGELFF
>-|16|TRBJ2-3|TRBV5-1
CASSPEAKSSTDTQYF
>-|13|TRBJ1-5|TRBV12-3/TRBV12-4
CASSLSQGQPQHF
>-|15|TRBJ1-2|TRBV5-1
CASSSTAAGTYGYTF
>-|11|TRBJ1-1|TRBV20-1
CSAREVGVAFF